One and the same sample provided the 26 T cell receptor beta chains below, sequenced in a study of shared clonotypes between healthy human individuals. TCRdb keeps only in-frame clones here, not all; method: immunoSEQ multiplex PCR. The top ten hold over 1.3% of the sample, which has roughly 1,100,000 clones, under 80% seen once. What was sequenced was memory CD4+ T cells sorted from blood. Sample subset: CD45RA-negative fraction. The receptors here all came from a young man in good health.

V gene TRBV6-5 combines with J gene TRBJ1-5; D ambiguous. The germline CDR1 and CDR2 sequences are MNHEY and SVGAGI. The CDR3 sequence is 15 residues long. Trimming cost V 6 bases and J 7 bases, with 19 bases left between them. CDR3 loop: CASRLDGEHRQPQHF. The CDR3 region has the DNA TGTGCCAGCAGACTTGACGGTGAGCACAGACAGCCCCAGCATTTT.

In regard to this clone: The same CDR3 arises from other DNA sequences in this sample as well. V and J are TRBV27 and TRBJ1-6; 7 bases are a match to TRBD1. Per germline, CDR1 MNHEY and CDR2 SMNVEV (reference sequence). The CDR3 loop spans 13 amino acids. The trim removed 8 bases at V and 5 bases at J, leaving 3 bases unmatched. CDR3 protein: CASRDRNNSPLHF. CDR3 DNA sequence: TGTGCCAGCCGGGACAGAAATAATTCACCCCTCCACTTT.

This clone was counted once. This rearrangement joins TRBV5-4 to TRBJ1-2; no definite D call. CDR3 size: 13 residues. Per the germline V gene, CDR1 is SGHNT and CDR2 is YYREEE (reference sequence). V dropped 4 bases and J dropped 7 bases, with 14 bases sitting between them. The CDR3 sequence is CASSAFGLGGYTF. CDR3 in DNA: TGTGCCAGCAGCGCTTTCGGGTTAGGTGGCTACACCTTC.

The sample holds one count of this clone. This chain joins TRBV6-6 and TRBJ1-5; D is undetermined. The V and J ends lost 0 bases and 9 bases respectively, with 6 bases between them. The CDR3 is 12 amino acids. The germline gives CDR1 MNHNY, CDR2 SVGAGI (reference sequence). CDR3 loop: CASSYSTGPQHF. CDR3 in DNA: TGTGCCAGCAGTTACTCGACGGGGCCCCAGCATTTT.

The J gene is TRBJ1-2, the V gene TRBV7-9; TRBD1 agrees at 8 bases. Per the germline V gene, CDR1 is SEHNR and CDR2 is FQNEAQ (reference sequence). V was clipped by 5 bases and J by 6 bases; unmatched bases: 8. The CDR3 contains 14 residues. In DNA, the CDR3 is TGTGCCAGCAGCACGCGACAGGGGAGCAATGGCTACACCTTC. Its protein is CASSTRQGSNGYTF. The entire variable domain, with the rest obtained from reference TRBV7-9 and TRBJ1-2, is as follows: DTGVSQNPRHKITKRGQNVTFRCDPISEHNRLYWYRQTLGQGPEFLTYFQNEAQLEKSRLLSDRFSAERPKGSFSTLEIQRTEQGDSAMYLCASSTRQGSNGYTFGSGTRLTVV.

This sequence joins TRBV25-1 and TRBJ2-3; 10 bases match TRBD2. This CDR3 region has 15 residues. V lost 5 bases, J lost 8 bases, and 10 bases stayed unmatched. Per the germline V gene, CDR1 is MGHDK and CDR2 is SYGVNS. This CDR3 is CASSFPRPSGSTQYF. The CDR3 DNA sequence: TGTGCCAGCAGTTTCCCCCGGCCTAGCGGGAGTACGCAGTATTTT.

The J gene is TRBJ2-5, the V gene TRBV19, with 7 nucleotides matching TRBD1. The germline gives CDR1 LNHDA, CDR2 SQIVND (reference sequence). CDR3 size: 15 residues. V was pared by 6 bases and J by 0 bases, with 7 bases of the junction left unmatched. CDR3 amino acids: CASRRLDRDQETQYF. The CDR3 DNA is TGTGCCAGTAGGCGCCTCGACAGGGACCAAGAGACCCAGTACTTC.

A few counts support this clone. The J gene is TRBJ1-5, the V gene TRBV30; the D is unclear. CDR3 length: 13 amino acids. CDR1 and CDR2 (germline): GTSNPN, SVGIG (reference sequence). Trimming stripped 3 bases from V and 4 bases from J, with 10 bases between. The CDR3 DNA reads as TGTGCCTGGAGCGACGCGAGTAATCAGCCCCAGCATTTT. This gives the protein CAWSDASNQPQHF.

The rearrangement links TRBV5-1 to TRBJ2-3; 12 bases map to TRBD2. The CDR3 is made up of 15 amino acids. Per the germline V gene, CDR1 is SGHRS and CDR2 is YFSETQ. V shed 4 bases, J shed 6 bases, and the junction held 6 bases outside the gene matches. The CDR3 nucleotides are TGCGCCAGCAGCCACGGGACTAGCGGGCGGGATACGCAGTATTTT. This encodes CASSHGTSGRDTQYF.

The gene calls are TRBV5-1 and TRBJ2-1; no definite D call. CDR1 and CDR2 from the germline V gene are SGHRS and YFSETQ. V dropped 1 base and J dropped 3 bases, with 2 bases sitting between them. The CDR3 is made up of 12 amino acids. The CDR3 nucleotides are TGCGCCAGCAGCTTGATCTACAATGAGCAGTTCTTC. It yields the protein CASSLIYNEQFF.

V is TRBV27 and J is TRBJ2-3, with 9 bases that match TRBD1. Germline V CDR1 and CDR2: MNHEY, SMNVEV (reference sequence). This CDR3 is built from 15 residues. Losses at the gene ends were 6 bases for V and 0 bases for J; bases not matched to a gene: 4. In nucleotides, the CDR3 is TGTGCCAGCAGGGGGGACAGGGCTAGCACAGATACGCAGTATTTT. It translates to CASRGDRASTDTQYF.

The CDR3 DNA follows: TGTGCCAGCAGCTTGGGGAGCGGTCTTACCTACGAGCAGTACTTC. Amino acids: CASSLGSGLTYEQYF. The chain carries TRBV7-9 and TRBJ2-7, with D possibly matching TRBD2 (5 bases). The V gene's germline CDR1 is SEHNR and CDR2 FQNEAQ (reference sequence). This CDR3 region has 15 residues. The V gene lost 3 bases and the J gene lost 2 bases, with 14 bases spanning the gap.

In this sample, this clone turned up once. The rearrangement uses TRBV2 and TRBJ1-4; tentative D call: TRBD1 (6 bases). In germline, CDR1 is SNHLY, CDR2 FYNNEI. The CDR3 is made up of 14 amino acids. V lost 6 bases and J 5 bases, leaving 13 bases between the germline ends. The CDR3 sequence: CASRSLTGNEKLFF. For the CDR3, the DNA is TGTGCCAGCAGATCCCTAACAGGGAATGAAAAACTGTTTTTT.

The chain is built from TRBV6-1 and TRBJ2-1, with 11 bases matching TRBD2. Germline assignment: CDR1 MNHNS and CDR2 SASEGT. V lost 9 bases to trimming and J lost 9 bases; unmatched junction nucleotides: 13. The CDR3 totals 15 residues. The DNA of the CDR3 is TGTGCCAGTTTCCTGCCCGGGACTAGCGGTAGTGAGCAGTTCTTC. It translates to CASFLPGTSGSEQFF.

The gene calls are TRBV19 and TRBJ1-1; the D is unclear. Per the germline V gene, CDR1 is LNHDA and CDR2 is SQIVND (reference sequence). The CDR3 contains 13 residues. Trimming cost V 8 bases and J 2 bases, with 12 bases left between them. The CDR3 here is CASLKDGNTEAFF. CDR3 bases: TGTGCCAGTCTAAAAGACGGAAACACTGAAGCTTTCTTT. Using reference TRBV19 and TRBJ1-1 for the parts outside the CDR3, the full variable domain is DGGITQSPKYLFRKEGQNVTLSCEQNLNHDAMYWYRQDPGQGLRLIYYSQIVNDFQKGDIAEGYSVSREKKESFPLTVTSAQKNPTAFYLCASLKDGNTEAFFGQGTRLTVV.

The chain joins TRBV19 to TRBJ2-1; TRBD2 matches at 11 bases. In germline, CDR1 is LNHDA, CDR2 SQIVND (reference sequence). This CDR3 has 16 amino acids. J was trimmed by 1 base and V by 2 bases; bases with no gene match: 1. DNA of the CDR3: TGTGCCAGTAGTATAAGGACTAGCGGGTCCTACAATGAGCAGTTCTTC. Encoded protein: CASSIRTSGSYNEQFF.

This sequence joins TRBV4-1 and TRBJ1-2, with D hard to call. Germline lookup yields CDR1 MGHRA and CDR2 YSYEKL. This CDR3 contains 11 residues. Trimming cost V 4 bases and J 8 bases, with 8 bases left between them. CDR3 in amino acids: CASSPLHGYTF. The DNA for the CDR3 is TGCGCCAGCAGCCCACTCCACGGCTACACCTTC.

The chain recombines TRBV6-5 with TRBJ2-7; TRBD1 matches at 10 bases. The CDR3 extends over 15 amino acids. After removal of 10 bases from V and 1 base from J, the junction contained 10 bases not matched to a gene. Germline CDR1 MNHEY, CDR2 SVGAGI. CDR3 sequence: CATASDRGWSYEQYF. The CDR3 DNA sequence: TGTGCCACCGCCTCGGACAGGGGGTGGTCCTACGAGCAGTACTTC.

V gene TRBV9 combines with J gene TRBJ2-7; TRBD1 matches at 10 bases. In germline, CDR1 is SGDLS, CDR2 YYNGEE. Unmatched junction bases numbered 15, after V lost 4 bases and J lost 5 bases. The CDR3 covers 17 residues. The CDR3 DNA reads TGTGCCAGCAGCTTGACCCCGGCCGGGACAGGGGCTAACGAGCAGTACTTC. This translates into CASSLTPAGTGANEQYF.

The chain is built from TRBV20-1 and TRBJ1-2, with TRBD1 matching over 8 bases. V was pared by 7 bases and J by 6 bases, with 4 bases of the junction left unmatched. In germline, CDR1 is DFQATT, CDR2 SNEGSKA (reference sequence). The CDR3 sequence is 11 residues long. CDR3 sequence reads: CSVKTGDGYTF. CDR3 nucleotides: TGCAGTGTCAAGACAGGGGATGGCTACACCTTC.

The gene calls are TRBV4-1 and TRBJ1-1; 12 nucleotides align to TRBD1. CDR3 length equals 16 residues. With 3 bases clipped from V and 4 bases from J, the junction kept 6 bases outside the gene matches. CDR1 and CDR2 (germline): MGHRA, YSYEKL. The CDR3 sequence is CASSQVGDRGLTEAFF. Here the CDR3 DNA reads TGCGCCAGCAGCCAGGTCGGGGACAGGGGGCTCACTGAAGCTTTCTTT.

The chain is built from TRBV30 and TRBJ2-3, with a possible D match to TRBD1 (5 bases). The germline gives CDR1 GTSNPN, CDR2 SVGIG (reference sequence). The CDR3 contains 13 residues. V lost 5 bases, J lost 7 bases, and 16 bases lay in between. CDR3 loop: CAWDLGARNTQYF. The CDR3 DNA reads TGTGCCTGGGACCTTGGGGCTAGGAATACGCAGTATTTT.

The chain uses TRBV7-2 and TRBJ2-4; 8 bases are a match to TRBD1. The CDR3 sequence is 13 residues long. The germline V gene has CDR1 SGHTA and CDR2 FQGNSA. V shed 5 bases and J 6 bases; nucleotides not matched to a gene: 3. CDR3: CASSVDRGNIQYF. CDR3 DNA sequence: TGTGCCAGCAGCGTAGACAGGGGAAACATTCAGTACTTC.

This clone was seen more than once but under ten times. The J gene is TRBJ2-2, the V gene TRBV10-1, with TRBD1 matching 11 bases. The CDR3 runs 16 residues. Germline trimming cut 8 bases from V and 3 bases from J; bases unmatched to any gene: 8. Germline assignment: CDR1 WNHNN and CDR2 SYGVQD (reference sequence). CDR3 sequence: CASAPGDRGYTGELFF. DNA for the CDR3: TGCGCCAGCGCTCCGGGGGACAGGGGGTACACCGGGGAGCTGTTTTTT.

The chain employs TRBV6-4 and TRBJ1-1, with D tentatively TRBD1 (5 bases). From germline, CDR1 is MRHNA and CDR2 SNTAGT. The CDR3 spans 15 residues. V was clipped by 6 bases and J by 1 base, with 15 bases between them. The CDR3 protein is CASSLAGGGNTEAFF. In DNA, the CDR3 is TGTGCCAGCAGCCTTGCCGGGGGGGGGAACACTGAAGCTTTCTTT.

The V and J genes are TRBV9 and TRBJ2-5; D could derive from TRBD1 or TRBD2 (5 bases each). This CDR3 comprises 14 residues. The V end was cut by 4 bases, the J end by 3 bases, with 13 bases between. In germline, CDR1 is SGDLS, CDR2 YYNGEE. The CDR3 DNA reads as TGTGCCAGCAGCCCTGAGGGGAATAAAGAGACCCAGTACTTC. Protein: CASSPEGNKETQYF.